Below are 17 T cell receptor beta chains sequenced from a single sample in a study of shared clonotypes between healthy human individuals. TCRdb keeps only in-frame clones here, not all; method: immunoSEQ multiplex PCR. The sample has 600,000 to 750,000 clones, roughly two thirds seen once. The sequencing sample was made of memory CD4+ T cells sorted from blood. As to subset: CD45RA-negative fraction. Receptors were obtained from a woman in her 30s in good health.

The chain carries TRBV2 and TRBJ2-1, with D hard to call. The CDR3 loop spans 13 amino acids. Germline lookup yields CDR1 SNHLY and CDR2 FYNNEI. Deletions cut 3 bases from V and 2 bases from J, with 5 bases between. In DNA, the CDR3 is TGTGCCAGCAGTGAGCTAACCTACAATGAGCAGTTCTTC. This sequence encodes CASSELTYNEQFF.

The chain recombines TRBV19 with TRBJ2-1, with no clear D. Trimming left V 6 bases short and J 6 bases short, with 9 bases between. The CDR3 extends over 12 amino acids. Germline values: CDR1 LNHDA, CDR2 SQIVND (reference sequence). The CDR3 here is CASRNRLNEQFF. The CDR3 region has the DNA TGTGCCAGTAGGAACCGACTCAATGAGCAGTTCTTC.

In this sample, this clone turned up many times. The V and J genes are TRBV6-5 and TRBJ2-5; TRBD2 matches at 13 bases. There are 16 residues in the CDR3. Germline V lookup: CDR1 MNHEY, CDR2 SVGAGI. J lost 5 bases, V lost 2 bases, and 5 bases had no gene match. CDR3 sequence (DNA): TGTGCCAGCAGTTACCGGGGACTAGCGGGACAGGAGACCCAGTACTTC. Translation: CASSYRGLAGQETQYF.

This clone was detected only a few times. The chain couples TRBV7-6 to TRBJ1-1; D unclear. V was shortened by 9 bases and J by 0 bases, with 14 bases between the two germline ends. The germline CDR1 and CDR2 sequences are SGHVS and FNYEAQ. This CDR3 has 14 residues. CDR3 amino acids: CASTEQPLNTEAFF. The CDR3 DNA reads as TGTGCCAGTACGGAACAGCCACTGAACACTGAAGCTTTCTTT.

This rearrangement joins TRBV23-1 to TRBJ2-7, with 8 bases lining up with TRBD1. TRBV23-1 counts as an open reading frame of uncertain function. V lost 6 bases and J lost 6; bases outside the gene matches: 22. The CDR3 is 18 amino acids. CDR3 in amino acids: CASSPGRGWTGLIFEQYF. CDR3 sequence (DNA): TGCGCCAGCAGCCCGGGCAGGGGCTGGACAGGGTTGATTTTCGAGCAGTACTTC.

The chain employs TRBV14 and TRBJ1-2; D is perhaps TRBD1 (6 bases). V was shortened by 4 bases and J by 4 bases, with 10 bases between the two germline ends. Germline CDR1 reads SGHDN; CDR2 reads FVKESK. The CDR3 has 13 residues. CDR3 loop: CASSPQGTYGYTF. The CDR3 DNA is TGTGCCAGCAGCCCACAGGGAACCTATGGCTACACCTTC.

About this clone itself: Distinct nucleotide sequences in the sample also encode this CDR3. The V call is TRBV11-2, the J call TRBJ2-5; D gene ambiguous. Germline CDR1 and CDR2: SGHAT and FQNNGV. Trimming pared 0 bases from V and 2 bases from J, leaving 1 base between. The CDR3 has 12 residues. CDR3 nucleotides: TGTGCCAGCAGCTTAGATCAAGAGACCCAGTACTTC. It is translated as CASSLDQETQYF.

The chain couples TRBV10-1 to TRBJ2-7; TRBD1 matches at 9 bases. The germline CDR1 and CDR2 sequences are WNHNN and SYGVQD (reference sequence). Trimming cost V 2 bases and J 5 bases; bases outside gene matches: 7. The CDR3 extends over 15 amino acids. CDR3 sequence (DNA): TGCGCCAGCAGTGAGAACAGGGGGCAGATCGACGAGCAGTACTTC. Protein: CASSENRGQIDEQYF.

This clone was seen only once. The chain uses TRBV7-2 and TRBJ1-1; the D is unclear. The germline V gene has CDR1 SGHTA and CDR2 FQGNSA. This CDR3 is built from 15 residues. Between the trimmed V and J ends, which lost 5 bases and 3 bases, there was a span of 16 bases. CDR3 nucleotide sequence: TGTGCCAGCAGCAAATTCTCCCCAAGGGACACTGAAGCTTTCTTT. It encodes CASSKFSPRDTEAFF.

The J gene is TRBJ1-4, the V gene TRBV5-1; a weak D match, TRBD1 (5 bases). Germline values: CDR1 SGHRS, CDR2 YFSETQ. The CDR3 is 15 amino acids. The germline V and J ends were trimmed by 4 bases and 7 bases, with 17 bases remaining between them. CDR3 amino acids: CASSTSRRGGEKLFF. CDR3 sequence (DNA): TGCGCCAGCAGCACGTCGAGGAGGGGAGGTGAAAAACTGTTTTTT.

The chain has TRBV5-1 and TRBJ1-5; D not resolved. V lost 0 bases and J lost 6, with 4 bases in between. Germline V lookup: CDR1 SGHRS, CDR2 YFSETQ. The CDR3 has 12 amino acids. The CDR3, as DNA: TGCGCCAGCAGCTTGGATGGTCAGCCCCAGCATTTT. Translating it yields CASSLDGQPQHF.

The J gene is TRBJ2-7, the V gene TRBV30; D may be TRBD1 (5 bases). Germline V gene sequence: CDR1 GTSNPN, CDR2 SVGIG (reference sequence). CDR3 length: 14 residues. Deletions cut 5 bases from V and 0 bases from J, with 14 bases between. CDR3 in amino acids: CAWRTGQSSYEQYF. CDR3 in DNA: TGTGCCTGGCGAACCGGACAAAGCTCCTACGAGCAGTACTTC.

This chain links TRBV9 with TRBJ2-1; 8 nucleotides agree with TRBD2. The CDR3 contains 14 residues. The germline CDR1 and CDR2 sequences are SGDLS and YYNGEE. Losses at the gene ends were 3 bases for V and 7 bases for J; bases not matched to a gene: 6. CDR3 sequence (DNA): TGTGCCAGCAGCGGAAAGCGGGAGAAAAATGAGCAGTTCTTC. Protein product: CASSGKREKNEQFF.

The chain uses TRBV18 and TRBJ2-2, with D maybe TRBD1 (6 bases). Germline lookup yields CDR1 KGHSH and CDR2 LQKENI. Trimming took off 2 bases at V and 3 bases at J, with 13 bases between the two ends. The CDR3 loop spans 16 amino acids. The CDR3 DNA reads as TGTGCCAGCTCACCAATGGGGGCAATGGACACCGGGGAGCTGTTTTTT. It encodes CASSPMGAMDTGELFF.

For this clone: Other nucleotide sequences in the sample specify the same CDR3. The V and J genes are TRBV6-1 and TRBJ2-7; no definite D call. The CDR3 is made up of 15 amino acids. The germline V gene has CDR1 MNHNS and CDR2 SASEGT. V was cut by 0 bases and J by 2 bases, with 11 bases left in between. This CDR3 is CASSEAGQVPYEQYF. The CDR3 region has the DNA TGTGCCAGCAGTGAAGCGGGTCAGGTTCCCTACGAGCAGTACTTC.

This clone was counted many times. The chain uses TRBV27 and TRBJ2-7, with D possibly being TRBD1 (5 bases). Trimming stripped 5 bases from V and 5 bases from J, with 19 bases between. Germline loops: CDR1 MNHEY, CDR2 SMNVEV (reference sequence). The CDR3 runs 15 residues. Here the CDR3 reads CASSPGPSWVHEQYF. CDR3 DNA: TGTGCCAGCAGTCCAGGGCCTTCCTGGGTCCACGAGCAGTACTTC.

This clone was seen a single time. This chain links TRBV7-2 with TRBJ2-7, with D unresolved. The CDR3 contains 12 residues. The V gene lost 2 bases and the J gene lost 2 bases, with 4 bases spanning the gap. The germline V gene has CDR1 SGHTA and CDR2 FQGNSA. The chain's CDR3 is CASSLSTYEQYF. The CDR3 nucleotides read TGTGCCAGCAGCTTAAGTACCTACGAGCAGTACTTC.